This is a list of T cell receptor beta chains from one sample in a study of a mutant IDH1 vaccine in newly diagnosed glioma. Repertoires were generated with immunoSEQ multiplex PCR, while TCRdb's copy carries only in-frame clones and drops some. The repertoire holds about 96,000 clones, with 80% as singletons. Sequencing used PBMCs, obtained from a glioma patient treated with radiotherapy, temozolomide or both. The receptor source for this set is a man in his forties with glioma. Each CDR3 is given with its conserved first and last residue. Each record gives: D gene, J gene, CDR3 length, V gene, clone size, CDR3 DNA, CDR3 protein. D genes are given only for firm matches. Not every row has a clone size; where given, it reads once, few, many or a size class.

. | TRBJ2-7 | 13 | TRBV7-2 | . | TGTGCCAGCAGCCCATCAGGATCCTACGAGCAGTACTTC | CASSPSGSYEQYF
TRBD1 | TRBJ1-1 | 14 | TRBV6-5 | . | TGTGCCAGCAGAGGGACAGGGGGTCAGACTGAAGCTTTCTTT | CASRGTGGQTEAFF
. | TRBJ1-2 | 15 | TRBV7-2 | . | TGTGCCAGCAGCTCTCAGACGGGAGCTAACTATGGCTACACCTTC | CASSSQTGANYGYTF
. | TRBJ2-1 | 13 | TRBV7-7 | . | TGTGCTAGCAGCCCCGGATCGTACAATGAGCAGTTCTTC | CASSPGSYNEQFF
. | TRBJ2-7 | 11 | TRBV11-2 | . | TGTGCCAGCAGCTTATCACGGGAGCAGTACTTC | CASSLSREQYF
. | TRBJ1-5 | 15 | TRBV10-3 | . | TGTGCCATCAGTGAGTCACTCGCCATTGGGCAGCCCCAGCATTTT | CAISESLAIGQPQHF
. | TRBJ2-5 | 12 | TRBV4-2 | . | TGTGCCAGCAGCCCTCACGGAGAGACCCAGTACTTC | CASSPHGETQYF
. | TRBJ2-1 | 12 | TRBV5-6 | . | TGTGCCAGCAGCTTGGGGGGTACGGAGCAGTTCTTC | CASSLGGTEQFF
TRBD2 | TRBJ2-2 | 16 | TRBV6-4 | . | TGTGCCAGCCGCCGGACTAGCGGGGCGAACACCGGGGAGCTGTTTTTT | CASRRTSGANTGELFF
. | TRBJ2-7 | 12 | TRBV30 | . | TGTGCCTGGAGTCTCGGATTCTACGAGCAGTACTTC | CAWSLGFYEQYF
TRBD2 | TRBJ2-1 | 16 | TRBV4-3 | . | TGCGCCAGCAGCCACGATCGACTAGCGGGATACAATGAGCAGTTCTTC | CASSHDRLAGYNEQFF
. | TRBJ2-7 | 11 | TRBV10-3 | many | TGTGCCATCAGTGACTCGTTCGAGCAGTACTTC | CAISDSFEQYF
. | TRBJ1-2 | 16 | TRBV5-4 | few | TGTGCCAGCAGCTCCGGGGTGGGGTTTAACGGTGTTGGCTACACCTTC | CASSSGVGFNGVGYTF
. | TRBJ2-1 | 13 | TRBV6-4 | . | TGTGCCAGCAGTGACAGCTCCTACAATGAGCAGTTCTTC | CASSDSSYNEQFF
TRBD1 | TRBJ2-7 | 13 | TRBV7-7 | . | TGTGCTAGCAGCTTACAGGGGGCGGCCGAGCAGTACTTC | CASSLQGAAEQYF
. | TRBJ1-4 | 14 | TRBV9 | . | TGTGCCAGCAGTGCGGCAGCAACTAATGAAAAACTGTTTTTT | CASSAAATNEKLFF
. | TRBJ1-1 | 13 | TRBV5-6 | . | TGTGCCAGCAGCCAGGCAGGGCGCACTGAAGCTTTCTTT | CASSQAGRTEAFF
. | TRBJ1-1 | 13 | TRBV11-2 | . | TGTGCCAGCACCGTAATTCAGGGGTTTATTGCTTTCTTT | CASTVIQGFIAFF
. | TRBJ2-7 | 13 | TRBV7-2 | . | TGTGCCAGCAGCTTATACAAGGAGGCCGGGTCAGACTTC | CASSLYKEAGSDF
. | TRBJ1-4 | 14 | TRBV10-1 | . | TGCGCCAGCAGTGAGGGATCAACTAATGAAAAACTGTTTTTT | CASSEGSTNEKLFF
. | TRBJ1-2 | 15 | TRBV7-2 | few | TGTGCCAGCGGCTCAGGCGGGGGGCGGAACTATGGCTACACCTTC | CASGSGGGRNYGYTF
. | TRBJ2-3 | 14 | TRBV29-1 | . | TGCAGCGTTTGGTCTAGAAGCGGTACAGATACGCAGTATTTT | CSVWSRSGTDTQYF
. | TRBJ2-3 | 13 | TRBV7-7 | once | TGTGCTAGCAGCTTAGACTCTAGGGGGACGCAGTATTTT | CASSLDSRGTQYF
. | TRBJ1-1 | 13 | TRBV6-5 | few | TGTGCCAGCACCCCAACAGAGGGGATTGAAGCTTTCTTT | CASTPTEGIEAFF
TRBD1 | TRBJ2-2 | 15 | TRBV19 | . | TGTGCCAGTAGTAGAACCGGGACAGGGAGCGGGGAGCTGTTTTTT | CASSRTGTGSGELFF
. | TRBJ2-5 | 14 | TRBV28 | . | TGTGCCAGCAGTTCTACAATGGAATGGGAGACCCAGTACTTC | CASSSTMEWETQYF
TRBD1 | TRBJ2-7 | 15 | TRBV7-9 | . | TGTGCCAGCAGCGACTCCGGGACAGCGCCCTACGAGCAGTACTTC | CASSDSGTAPYEQYF
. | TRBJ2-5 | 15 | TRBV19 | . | TGTGCCAGTAGTATAGAGGCAGGGAAACAAGAGACCCAGTACTTC | CASSIEAGKQETQYF
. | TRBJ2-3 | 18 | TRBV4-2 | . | TGTGCCAGCAGCTTACTCCAAATGACAGGTCCTCGCACAGATACGCAGTATTTT | CASSLLQMTGPRTDTQYF
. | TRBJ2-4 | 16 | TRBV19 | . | TGTGCCAGTAGTCCAGGACAACTTTTGGCCAAAAACATTCAGTACTTC | CASSPGQLLAKNIQYF
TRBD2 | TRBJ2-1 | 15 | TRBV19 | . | TGTGCCAGCGGTCATGCGGGGGTCTCCTACAATGAGCAGTTCTTC | CASGHAGVSYNEQFF
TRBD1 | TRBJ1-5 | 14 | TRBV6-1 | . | TGTGCCAGCAGAAGACAGGGGTTAGAACAGCCCCAGCATTTT | CASRRQGLEQPQHF
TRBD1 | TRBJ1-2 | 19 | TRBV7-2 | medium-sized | TGTGCCAGCACCCTAGCTTACCTGGACAGGGGGGTGGAGGACTATGGCTACACCTTC | CASTLAYLDRGVEDYGYTF
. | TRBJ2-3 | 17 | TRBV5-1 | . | TGCGCCAGCAGCTTAAGCAGGGCTGGAGCTAGCACAGATACGCAGTATTTT | CASSLSRAGASTDTQYF
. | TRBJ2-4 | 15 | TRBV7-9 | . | TGTGCCAGCAGCTTAGCTGGGGGGCTGAGGGACATTCAGTACTTC | CASSLAGGLRDIQYF
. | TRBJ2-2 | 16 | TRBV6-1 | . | TGTGCCAGCAGTGAAGGGTGGAAGAGGAACACCGGGGAGCTGTTTTTT | CASSEGWKRNTGELFF
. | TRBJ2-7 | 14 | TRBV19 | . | TGTGCCAGTAGTTCCCCCAGGGACTCCTACGAGCAGTACTTC | CASSSPRDSYEQYF
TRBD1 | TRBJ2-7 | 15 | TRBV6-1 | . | TGTGCCAGCAGCCCAATCCAGGGGGCTACCTACGAGCAGTACTTC | CASSPIQGATYEQYF
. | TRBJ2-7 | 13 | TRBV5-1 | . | TGCGCCAGCAGCTTGCCAGACTACTACGAGCAGTACTTC | CASSLPDYYEQYF
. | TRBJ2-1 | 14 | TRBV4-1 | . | TGCGCCAGCAGCCAAGAACTAGTGAGGGATGAGCAGTTCTTC | CASSQELVRDEQFF
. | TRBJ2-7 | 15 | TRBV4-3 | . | TGCGCCAGCAGCCAAGCCCCGGGTTCGGGTTACGAGCAGTACTTC | CASSQAPGSGYEQYF
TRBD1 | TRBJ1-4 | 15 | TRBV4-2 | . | TGTGCCAGCAGCTCGCCAAGGCAGGGGGCGGGAAAACTGTTTTTT | CASSSPRQGAGKLFF
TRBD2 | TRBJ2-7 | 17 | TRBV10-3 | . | TGTGCCATCAAGCGGACTAGCGGGAGGGTTCCTTATTTCGAGCAGTACTTC | CAIKRTSGRVPYFEQYF
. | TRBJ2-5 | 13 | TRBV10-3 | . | TGTGCCATCAGTGAGGGGACCCCCTGGACCCAGTACTTC | CAISEGTPWTQYF
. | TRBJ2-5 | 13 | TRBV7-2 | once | TGTGCCAGCAGCTTCGGGGGTAGGGAGACCCAGTACTTC | CASSFGGRETQYF
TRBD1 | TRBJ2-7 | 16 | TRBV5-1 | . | TGCGCCAGCAGCTTGGGAGACAGGGGGCGATTAGACGAGCAGTACTTC | CASSLGDRGRLDEQYF
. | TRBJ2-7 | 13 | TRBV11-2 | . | TGTGCCAGCAGCTTAGGGAGATCCTACGAGCAGTACTTC | CASSLGRSYEQYF
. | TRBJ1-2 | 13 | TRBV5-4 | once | TGTGCCAGCAGGGACGGAGTAAAGTATGGCTACACCTTC | CASRDGVKYGYTF
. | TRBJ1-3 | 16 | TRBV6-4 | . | TGTGCCAGCAGAGTCGGACAGCCGTCGGGCGGAAACACCATATATTTT | CASRVGQPSGGNTIYF
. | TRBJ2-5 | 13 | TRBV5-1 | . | TGCGCCAGCAGCTTTGCTACCCAAGAGACCCAGTACTTC | CASSFATQETQYF